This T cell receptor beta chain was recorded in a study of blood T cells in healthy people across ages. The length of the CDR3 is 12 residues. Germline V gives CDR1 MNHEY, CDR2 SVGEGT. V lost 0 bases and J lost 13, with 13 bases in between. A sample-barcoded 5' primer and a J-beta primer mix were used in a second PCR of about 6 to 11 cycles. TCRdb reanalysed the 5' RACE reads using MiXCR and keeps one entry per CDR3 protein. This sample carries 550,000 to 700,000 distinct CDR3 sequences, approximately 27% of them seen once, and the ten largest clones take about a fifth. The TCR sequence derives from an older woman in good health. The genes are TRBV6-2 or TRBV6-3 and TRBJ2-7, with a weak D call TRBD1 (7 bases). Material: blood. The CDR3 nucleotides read TGTGCCAGCAGTTACTCTGGAGGGACAGTTTACTTC. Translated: CASSYSGGTVYF.